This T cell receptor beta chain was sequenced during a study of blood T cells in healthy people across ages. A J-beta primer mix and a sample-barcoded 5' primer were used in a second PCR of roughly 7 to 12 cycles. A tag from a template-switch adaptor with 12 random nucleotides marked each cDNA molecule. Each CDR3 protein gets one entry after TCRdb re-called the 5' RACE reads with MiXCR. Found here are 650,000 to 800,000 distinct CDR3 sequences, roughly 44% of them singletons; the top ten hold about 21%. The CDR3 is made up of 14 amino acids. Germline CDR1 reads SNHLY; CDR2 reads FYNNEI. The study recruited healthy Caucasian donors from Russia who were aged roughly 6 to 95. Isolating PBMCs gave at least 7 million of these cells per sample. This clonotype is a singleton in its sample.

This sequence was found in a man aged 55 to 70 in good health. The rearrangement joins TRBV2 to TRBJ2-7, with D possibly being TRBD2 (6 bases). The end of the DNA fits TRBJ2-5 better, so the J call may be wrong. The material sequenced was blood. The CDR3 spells CASKPLTSLETQYF. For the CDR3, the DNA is TGTGCCAGCAAGCCCCTAACTAGCTTGGAGACCCAGTACTTC.